This entry lists 3 T cell receptor beta chains sequenced from one sample in a study of CD8 T cells in ankylosing spondylitis. TCRdb processed the 5' RACE reads anew with MiXCR; each CDR3 protein has one entry. The sample gives roughly 280,000 distinct CDR3 sequences, 20% of which show up once; about 8.2% is in the top ten. Sequences were obtained from blood, either unsorted or a sorted T cell fraction (not recorded which). All receptors come from a male donor with ankylosing spondylitis or in good health (not recorded which).

This clonotype has more than one count but fewer than ten. This chain joins TRBV20-1 and TRBJ1-1, with a possible D match to TRBD1 (5 bases). Germline loops: CDR1 DFQATT, CDR2 SNEGSKA (reference sequence). CDR3 size: 13 residues. V dropped 2 bases and J dropped 5 bases, with 12 bases sitting between them. Here the CDR3 DNA reads TGCAGTGCTAGAAGGCAGGGTAGGACTGAAGCTTTCTTT. Translated, it gives CSARRQGRTEAFF.

This clonotype occurred a few times. The CDR3 DNA follows: TGCAGCGCCATAGGGGTAGGAGGCTACACCTTC. Protein product: CSAIGVGGYTF. The chain combines TRBV29-1 with TRBJ1-2; D is perhaps TRBD1 (5 bases). Germline assignment: CDR1 SQVTM and CDR2 ANQGSEA. The V and J ends lost 7 bases and 8 bases respectively, with 14 bases between them. The CDR3 length is 11 residues.

The CDR3 region has the DNA TGTGCCAGCGCCCAGACCACTGAAGCTTTCTTT. It codes for CASAQTTEAFF. The chain combines TRBV12-3 or TRBV12-4 with TRBJ1-1; D gene unclear. The CDR3 totals 11 residues. Trimming took 8 bases from V and 4 from J, leaving 8 bases between them.